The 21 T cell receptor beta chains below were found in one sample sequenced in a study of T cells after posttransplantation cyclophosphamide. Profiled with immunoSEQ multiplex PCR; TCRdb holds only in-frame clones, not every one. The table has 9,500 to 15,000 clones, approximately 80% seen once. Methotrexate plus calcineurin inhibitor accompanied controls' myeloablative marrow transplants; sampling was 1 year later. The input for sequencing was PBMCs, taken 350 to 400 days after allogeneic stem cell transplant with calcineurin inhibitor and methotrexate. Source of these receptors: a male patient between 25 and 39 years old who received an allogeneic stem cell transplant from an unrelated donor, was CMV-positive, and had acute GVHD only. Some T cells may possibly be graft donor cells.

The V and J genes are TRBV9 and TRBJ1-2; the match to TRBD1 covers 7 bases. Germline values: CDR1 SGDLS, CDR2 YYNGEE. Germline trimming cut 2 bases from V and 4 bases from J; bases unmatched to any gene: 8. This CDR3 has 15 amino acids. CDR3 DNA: TGTGCCAGCAGCGTGACAGGGATTGAGGCCTATGGCTACACCTTC. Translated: CASSVTGIEAYGYTF. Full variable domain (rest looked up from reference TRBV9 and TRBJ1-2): DSGVTQTPKHLITATGQRVTLRCSPRSGDLSVYWYQQSLDQGLQFLIQYYNGEERAKGNILERFSAQQFPDLHSELNLSSLELGDSALYFCASSVTGIEAYGYTFGSGTRLTVV.

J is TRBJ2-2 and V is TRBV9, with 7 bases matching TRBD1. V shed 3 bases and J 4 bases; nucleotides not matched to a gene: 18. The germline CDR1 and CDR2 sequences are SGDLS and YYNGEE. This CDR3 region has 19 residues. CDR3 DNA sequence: TGTGCCAGCAGCGCCCCCAGACAGGGACGCACGGCGGGCACCGGGGAGCTGTTTTTT. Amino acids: CASSAPRQGRTAGTGELFF. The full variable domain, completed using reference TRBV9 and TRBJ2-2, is DSGVTQTPKHLITATGQRVTLRCSPRSGDLSVYWYQQSLDQGLQFLIQYYNGEERAKGNILERFSAQQFPDLHSELNLSSLELGDSALYFCASSAPRQGRTAGTGELFFGEGSRLTVL.

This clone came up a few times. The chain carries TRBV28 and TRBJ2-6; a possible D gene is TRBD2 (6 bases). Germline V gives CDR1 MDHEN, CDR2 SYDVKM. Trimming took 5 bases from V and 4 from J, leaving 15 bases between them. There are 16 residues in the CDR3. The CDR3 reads CASSRPQAGGANVLTF. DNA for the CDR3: TGTGCCAGCAGTCGCCCCCAGGCGGGAGGGGCCAACGTCCTGACTTTC. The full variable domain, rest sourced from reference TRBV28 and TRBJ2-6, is DVKVTQSSRYLVKRTGEKVFLECVQDMDHENMFWYRQDPGLGLRLIYFSYDVKMKEKGDIPEGYSVSREKKERFSLILESASTNQTSMYLCASSRPQAGGANVLTFGAGSRLTVL.

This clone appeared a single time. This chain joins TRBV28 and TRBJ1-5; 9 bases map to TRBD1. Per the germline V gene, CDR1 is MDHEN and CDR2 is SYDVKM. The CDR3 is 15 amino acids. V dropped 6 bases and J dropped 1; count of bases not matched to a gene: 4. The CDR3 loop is CASRPGTGSNQPQHF. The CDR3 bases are TGTGCCAGCAGACCCGGGACAGGGAGCAATCAGCCCCAGCATTTT.

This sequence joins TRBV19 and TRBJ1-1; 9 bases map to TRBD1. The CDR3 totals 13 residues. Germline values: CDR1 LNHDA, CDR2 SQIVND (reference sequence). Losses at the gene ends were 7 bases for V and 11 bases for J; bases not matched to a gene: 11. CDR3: CASIKTGGAEAFF. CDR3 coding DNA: TGTGCCAGTATCAAAACAGGGGGCGCAGAGGCTTTCTTT.

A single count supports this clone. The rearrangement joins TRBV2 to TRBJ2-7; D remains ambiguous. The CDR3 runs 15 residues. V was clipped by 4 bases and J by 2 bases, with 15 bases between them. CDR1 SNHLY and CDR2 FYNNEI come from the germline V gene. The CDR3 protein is CASSVATGSPYEQYF. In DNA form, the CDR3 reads TGTGCCAGCAGTGTCGCAACCGGGTCACCCTACGAGCAGTACTTC.

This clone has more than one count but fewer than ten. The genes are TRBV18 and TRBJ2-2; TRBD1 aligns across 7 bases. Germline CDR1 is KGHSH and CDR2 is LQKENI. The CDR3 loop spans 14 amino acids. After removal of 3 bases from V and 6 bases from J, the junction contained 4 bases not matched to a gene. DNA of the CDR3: TGTGCCAGCTCACCGAGACAGGGATCCGGGGAGCTGTTTTTT. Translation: CASSPRQGSGELFF.

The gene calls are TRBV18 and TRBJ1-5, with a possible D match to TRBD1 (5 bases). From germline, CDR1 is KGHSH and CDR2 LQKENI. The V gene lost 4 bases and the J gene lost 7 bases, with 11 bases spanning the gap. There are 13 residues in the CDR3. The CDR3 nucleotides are TGTGCCAGCTCACAGGGGAACGGCCAGCCCCAGCATTTT. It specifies CASSQGNGQPQHF.

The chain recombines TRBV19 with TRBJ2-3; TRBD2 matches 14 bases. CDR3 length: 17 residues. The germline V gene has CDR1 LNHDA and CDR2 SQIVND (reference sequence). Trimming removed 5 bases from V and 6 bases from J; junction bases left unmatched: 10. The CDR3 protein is CASSSRLAGGPVDTQYF. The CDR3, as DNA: TGTGCCAGTAGTTCGAGACTAGCGGGGGGGCCAGTCGATACGCAGTATTTT.

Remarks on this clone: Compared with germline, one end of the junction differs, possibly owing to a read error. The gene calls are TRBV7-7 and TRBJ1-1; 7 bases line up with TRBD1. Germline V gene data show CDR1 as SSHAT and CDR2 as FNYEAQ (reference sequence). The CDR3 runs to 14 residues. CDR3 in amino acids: CASSKEGANTEAFF. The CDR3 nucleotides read TGTGCTAGCAGCAAGGAGGGGGCGAACACTGAAGCTTTCTTT.

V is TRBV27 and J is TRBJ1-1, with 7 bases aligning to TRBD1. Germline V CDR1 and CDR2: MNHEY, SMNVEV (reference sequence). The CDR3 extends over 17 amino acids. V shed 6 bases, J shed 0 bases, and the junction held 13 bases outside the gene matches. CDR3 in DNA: TGTGCCAGCAGAAGACAGGGTTCAGGATGGATGAACACTGAAGCTTTCTTT. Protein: CASRRQGSGWMNTEAFF.

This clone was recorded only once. DNA for the CDR3: TGCAGCGCCGGAGTTAGGGGCTTCTCCTACGAGCAGTACTTC. Its translation: CSAGVRGFSYEQYF. The chain joins TRBV29-1 to TRBJ2-7; the D gene is possibly TRBD1 (5 bases). The CDR3 has 14 residues. The ends were cut back, 7 bases at V and 0 bases at J, with 16 bases in the middle. Looked up from germline, CDR1 is SQVTM and CDR2 is ANQGSEA.

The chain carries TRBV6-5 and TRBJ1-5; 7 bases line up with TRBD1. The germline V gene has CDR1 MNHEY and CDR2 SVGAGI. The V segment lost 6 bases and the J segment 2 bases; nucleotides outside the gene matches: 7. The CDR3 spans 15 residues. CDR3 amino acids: CASSKTGFGNQPQHF. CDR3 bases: TGTGCCAGCAGCAAGACAGGGTTCGGCAATCAGCCCCAGCATTTT.

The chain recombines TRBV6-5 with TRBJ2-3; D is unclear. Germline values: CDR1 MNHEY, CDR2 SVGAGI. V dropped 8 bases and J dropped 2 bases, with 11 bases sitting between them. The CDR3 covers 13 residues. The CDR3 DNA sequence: TGTGCCAGCCTTAACTTATACACAGATACGCAGTATTTT. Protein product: CASLNLYTDTQYF.

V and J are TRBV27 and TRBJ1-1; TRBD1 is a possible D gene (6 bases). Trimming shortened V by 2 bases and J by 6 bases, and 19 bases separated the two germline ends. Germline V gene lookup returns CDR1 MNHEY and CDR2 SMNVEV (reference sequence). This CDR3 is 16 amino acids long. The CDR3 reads CASSLGRMTGPAEAFF. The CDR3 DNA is TGTGCCAGCAGTTTAGGAAGAATGACAGGCCCCGCTGAAGCTTTCTTT.

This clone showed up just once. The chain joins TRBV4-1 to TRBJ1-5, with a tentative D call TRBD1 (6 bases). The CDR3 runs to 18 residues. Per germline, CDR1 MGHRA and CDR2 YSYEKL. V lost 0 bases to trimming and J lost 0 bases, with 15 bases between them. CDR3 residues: CASSQEGRGLYSNQPQHF. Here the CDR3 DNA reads TGCGCCAGCAGCCAAGAAGGGCGGGGGCTCTATAGCAATCAGCCCCAGCATTTT.

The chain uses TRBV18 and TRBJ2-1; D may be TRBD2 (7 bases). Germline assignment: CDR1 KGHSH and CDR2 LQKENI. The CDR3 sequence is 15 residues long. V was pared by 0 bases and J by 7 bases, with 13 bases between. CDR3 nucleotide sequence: TGTGCCAGCTCACCACCCGCGGGGGCGGGGAATGAGCAGTTCTTC. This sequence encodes CASSPPAGAGNEQFF.

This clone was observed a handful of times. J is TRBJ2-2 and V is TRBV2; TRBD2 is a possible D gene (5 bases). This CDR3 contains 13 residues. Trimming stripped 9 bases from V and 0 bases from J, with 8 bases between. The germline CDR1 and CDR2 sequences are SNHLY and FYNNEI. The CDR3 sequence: CAREVPNTGELFF. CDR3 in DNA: TGTGCCAGGGAGGTTCCGAACACCGGGGAGCTGTTTTTT.

The CDR3 spells CATSRGVAGNEQYF. The DNA for the CDR3 is TGTGCCACCAGCAGAGGTGTAGCGGGAAACGAGCAGTACTTC. The J gene is TRBJ2-7, the V gene TRBV15; 8 bases fit TRBD2. Germline CDR1 LNHNV, CDR2 YYDKDF (reference sequence). The CDR3 length is 14 residues. Germline trimming cut 1 base from V and 5 bases from J; bases unmatched to any gene: 4. Filled out from reference TRBV15 and TRBJ2-7, the complete variable domain reads DAMVIQNPRYQVTQFGKPVTLSCSQTLNHNVMYWYQQKSSQAPKLLFHYYDKDFNNEADTPDNFQSRRPNTSFCFLDIRSPGLGDTAMYLCATSRGVAGNEQYFGPGTRLTVT.

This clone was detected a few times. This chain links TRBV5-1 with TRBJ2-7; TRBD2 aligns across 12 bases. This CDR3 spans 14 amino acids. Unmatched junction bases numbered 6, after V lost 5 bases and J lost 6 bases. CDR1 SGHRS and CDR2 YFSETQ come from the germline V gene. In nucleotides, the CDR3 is TGCGCCAGCAGTCCGACTAGCGGGAGACGCGAGCAGTACTTC. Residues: CASSPTSGRREQYF.

The CDR3 nucleotides read TGCGCCAGCAGCCAAGCATCCAGGGGCACAGATACGCAGTATTTT. Its translation: CASSQASRGTDTQYF. V usage is TRBV4-1 and J usage is TRBJ2-3; tentatively, D is TRBD1 (5 bases). The germline V gene encodes CDR1 MGHRA and CDR2 YSYEKL. With 1 base removed from V and 1 base from J, the gap between germline ends came to 9 bases. The CDR3 sequence is 15 residues long.